The rows below give T cell receptor beta chains drawn from one sample of a study of T cell responses to AZD1222 COVID-19 vaccine. Assay: immunoSEQ multiplex PCR; the TCRdb copy retains only in-frame clones and omits some. The data contain 40,000 or so clones, over 70% of them singletons. The source material was peripheral blood, sampled 28 days after the second AZD1222 dose. Receptors originate from an adult who received the AZD1222 COVID-19 vaccine. Both conserved end residues are part of each CDR3. The order of the fields is D gene, clone size, V gene, J gene, CDR3 protein, CDR3 DNA. The D gene is left open where the match is weak. For some rows the clone size is stated as once, few or many, or as a class when expanded; others skip it.

d_call: TRBD1
clone_size: NA
v_call: TRBV19
j_call: TRBJ1-2
cdr3_aa: CASKETGGTYGYTF
cdr3_nt: TGTGCCAGTAAAGAGACAGGGGGCACCTATGGCTACACCTTC

d_call: TRBD1
clone_size: NA
v_call: TRBV19
j_call: TRBJ2-7
cdr3_aa: CASSIAGRGRYEQYF
cdr3_nt: TGTGCCAGTAGTATAGCTGGCAGGGGGCGGTACGAGCAGTACTTC

d_call: NA
clone_size: NA
v_call: TRBV30
j_call: TRBJ2-3
cdr3_aa: CAWSVPGTHTQYF
cdr3_nt: TGTGCCTGGAGTGTACCTGGCACTCATACGCAGTATTTT

d_call: TRBD1
clone_size: NA
v_call: TRBV30
j_call: TRBJ1-1
cdr3_aa: CAWSTRTGVIMNTEAFF
cdr3_nt: TGTGCCTGGAGTACCCGGACAGGGGTGATAATGAACACTGAAGCTTTCTTT

d_call: NA
clone_size: once
v_call: TRBV7-8
j_call: TRBJ2-2
cdr3_aa: CASSLTRTNTGELFF
cdr3_nt: TGTGCCAGCAGCTTAACGCGGACGAACACCGGGGAGCTGTTTTTT

d_call: TRBD1
clone_size: NA
v_call: TRBV9
j_call: TRBJ2-2
cdr3_aa: CASSPPRTGANTGELFF
cdr3_nt: TGTGCCAGCAGCCCACCGAGGACAGGGGCGAACACCGGGGAGCTGTTTTTT

d_call: TRBD1
clone_size: NA
v_call: TRBV6-5
j_call: TRBJ2-7
cdr3_aa: CASSRTGGIYEQYF
cdr3_nt: TGTGCCAGCAGTAGGACAGGGGGCATTTACGAGCAGTACTTC

d_call: NA
clone_size: few
v_call: TRBV7-3
j_call: TRBJ1-2
cdr3_aa: CASSLPGQGRQGYTF
cdr3_nt: TGTGCCAGCAGCTTACCCGGCCAGGGCAGACAGGGCTACACCTTC

d_call: NA
clone_size: NA
v_call: TRBV5-1
j_call: TRBJ1-6
cdr3_aa: CASSLAGTNSPLHF
cdr3_nt: TGCGCCAGCAGCTTGGCCGGGACTAATTCACCCCTCCACTTT

d_call: NA
clone_size: few
v_call: TRBV6-5
j_call: TRBJ2-2
cdr3_aa: CASSSTQGSGELFF
cdr3_nt: TGTGCCAGCAGTTCCACTCAAGGTTCCGGGGAGCTGTTTTTT

d_call: NA
clone_size: NA
v_call: TRBV11-2
j_call: TRBJ1-2
cdr3_aa: CASSSYGLRSYYGYTF
cdr3_nt: TGTGCCAGCAGCTCTTACGGGTTGAGGAGTTACTATGGCTACACCTTC

d_call: NA
clone_size: NA
v_call: TRBV5-1
j_call: TRBJ1-2
cdr3_aa: CASSLEGGHRYGYTF
cdr3_nt: TGCGCCAGCAGCTTGGAGGGCGGGCACAGGTATGGCTACACCTTC

d_call: NA
clone_size: NA
v_call: TRBV28
j_call: TRBJ1-1
cdr3_aa: CASSSRGENTEAFF
cdr3_nt: TGTGCCAGCAGTTCCCGAGGAGAAAACACTGAAGCTTTCTTT

d_call: TRBD1
clone_size: NA
v_call: TRBV7-2
j_call: TRBJ2-1
cdr3_aa: CASSLGIGTGVYNEQFF
cdr3_nt: TGTGCCAGCAGCTTAGGGATCGGGACAGGGGTCTACAATGAGCAGTTCTTC

d_call: TRBD1
clone_size: NA
v_call: TRBV19
j_call: TRBJ1-5
cdr3_aa: CASSPRTGVGTGNQPQHF
cdr3_nt: TGTGCCAGTAGTCCGAGGACAGGGGTTGGGACCGGCAATCAGCCCCAGCATTTT

d_call: NA
clone_size: NA
v_call: TRBV28
j_call: TRBJ1-5
cdr3_aa: CASHQGGNQPQHF
cdr3_nt: TGTGCCAGCCACCAGGGTGGCAATCAGCCCCAGCATTTT

d_call: NA
clone_size: NA
v_call: TRBV18
j_call: TRBJ1-2
cdr3_aa: CASSPQLVNYGYTF
cdr3_nt: TGTGCCAGCTCACCACAACTAGTCAACTATGGCTACACCTTC

d_call: NA
clone_size: NA
v_call: TRBV19
j_call: TRBJ1-5
cdr3_aa: CASSMGMGASNQPQHF
cdr3_nt: TGTGCCAGTAGTATGGGAATGGGGGCTAGCAATCAGCCCCAGCATTTT

d_call: TRBD1
clone_size: NA
v_call: TRBV30
j_call: TRBJ1-2
cdr3_aa: CAWSSTGQGTEGYTF
cdr3_nt: TGTGCCTGGAGTTCAACGGGACAGGGGACAGAGGGCTACACCTTC

d_call: TRBD1
clone_size: NA
v_call: TRBV5-1
j_call: TRBJ1-6
cdr3_aa: CASSQGQGRYSPLHF
cdr3_nt: TGCGCCAGCAGCCAGGGACAGGGAAGGTATTCACCCCTCCACTTT

d_call: NA
clone_size: NA
v_call: TRBV5-1
j_call: TRBJ1-6
cdr3_aa: CASSADPASSPLHF
cdr3_nt: TGCGCCAGCAGTGCGGACCCTGCGAGTTCACCCCTCCACTTT

d_call: TRBD2
clone_size: large
v_call: TRBV6-4
j_call: TRBJ2-3
cdr3_aa: CASSDSSSGIGTDTQYF
cdr3_nt: TGTGCCAGCAGTGACTCCTCTAGCGGAATAGGCACAGATACGCAGTATTTT

d_call: NA
clone_size: NA
v_call: TRBV6-4
j_call: TRBJ1-1
cdr3_aa: CASSDSSANTEAFF
cdr3_nt: TGTGCCAGCAGTGACTCGAGCGCGAACACTGAAGCTTTCTTT

d_call: TRBD1
clone_size: few
v_call: TRBV7-7
j_call: TRBJ2-2
cdr3_aa: CASSLGQGTSTGELFF
cdr3_nt: TGTGCTAGCAGCCTGGGACAGGGGACGAGCACCGGGGAGCTGTTTTTT

d_call: TRBD1
clone_size: NA
v_call: TRBV13
j_call: TRBJ2-2
cdr3_aa: CASSLVWTGNTGELFF
cdr3_nt: TGTGCCAGCAGCTTAGTGTGGACAGGCAACACCGGGGAGCTGTTTTTT

d_call: TRBD1
clone_size: few
v_call: TRBV5-1
j_call: TRBJ1-2
cdr3_aa: CASSKGTGQLGNYGYTF
cdr3_nt: TGCGCCAGCAGCAAAGGGACAGGGCAATTAGGGAACTATGGCTACACCTTC

d_call: TRBD2
clone_size: NA
v_call: TRBV10-1
j_call: TRBJ2-3
cdr3_aa: CASRVTSGGRGTQYF
cdr3_nt: TGCGCCAGCAGGGTCACTAGCGGGGGACGGGGTACGCAGTATTTT

d_call: TRBD2
clone_size: NA
v_call: TRBV7-2
j_call: TRBJ2-7
cdr3_aa: CASRTSGGSSYEQYF
cdr3_nt: TGTGCCAGCAGAACTAGCGGGGGGAGCTCCTACGAGCAGTACTTC

d_call: NA
clone_size: NA
v_call: TRBV7-9
j_call: TRBJ2-1
cdr3_aa: CASSAGVYNEQFF
cdr3_nt: TGTGCCAGCAGCGCCGGGGTCTACAATGAGCAGTTCTTC

d_call: NA
clone_size: NA
v_call: TRBV5-4
j_call: TRBJ1-2
cdr3_aa: CASSQILRGYTF
cdr3_nt: TGTGCCAGCAGCCAAATTTTGAGGGGCTACACCTTC

d_call: NA
clone_size: NA
v_call: TRBV27
j_call: TRBJ1-1
cdr3_aa: CASSSRLRGGTEAFF
cdr3_nt: TGTGCCAGCAGTTCCCGACTCAGAGGGGGCACTGAAGCTTTCTTT

d_call: NA
clone_size: NA
v_call: TRBV5-4
j_call: TRBJ2-3
cdr3_aa: CASSSNTDTQYF
cdr3_nt: TGTGCCAGCAGCTCGAACACAGATACGCAGTATTTT

d_call: NA
clone_size: NA
v_call: TRBV19
j_call: TRBJ1-6
cdr3_aa: CASSITGPIF
cdr3_nt: TGTGCCAGTAGTATAACAGGGCCCATCTTT

d_call: NA
clone_size: once
v_call: TRBV5-1
j_call: TRBJ2-7
cdr3_aa: CASSLSRNYEQYF
cdr3_nt: TGCGCCAGCAGCTTGTCACGGAACTACGAGCAGTACTTC

d_call: TRBD1
clone_size: NA
v_call: TRBV5-1
j_call: TRBJ2-7
cdr3_aa: CASSLGPQGALYEQYF
cdr3_nt: TGCGCCAGCAGCTTGGGGCCGCAGGGGGCACTTTACGAGCAGTACTTC

d_call: NA
clone_size: NA
v_call: TRBV6-1
j_call: TRBJ1-2
cdr3_aa: CASSEVRWTGRSYGYTF
cdr3_nt: TGTGCCAGCAGTGAAGTACGGTGGACGGGAAGGAGCTATGGCTACACCTTC

d_call: NA
clone_size: NA
v_call: TRBV5-1
j_call: TRBJ2-3
cdr3_aa: CASSQFVSTDTQYF
cdr3_nt: TGCGCCAGCAGCCAATTTGTCAGCACAGATACGCAGTATTTT

d_call: TRBD2
clone_size: NA
v_call: TRBV24-1
j_call: TRBJ2-3
cdr3_aa: CATSDFPLAGTRDTQYF
cdr3_nt: TGTGCCACCAGTGACTTTCCTCTAGCGGGGACTAGGGATACGCAGTATTTT

d_call: NA
clone_size: NA
v_call: TRBV9
j_call: TRBJ2-7
cdr3_aa: CASSATPTTYEQYF
cdr3_nt: TGTGCCAGCAGCGCGACTCCGACTACCTACGAGCAGTACTTC

d_call: NA
clone_size: NA
v_call: TRBV15
j_call: TRBJ1-3
cdr3_aa: CATSRGESDTIYF
cdr3_nt: TGTGCCACCAGCAGAGGGGAGTCTGACACCATATATTTT

d_call: NA
clone_size: NA
v_call: TRBV7-9
j_call: TRBJ1-4
cdr3_aa: CASSPDNEKLFF
cdr3_nt: TGTGCCAGCAGCCCCGATAATGAAAAACTGTTTTTT

d_call: NA
clone_size: NA
v_call: TRBV5-1
j_call: TRBJ2-3
cdr3_aa: CASRTQGHTDTQYF
cdr3_nt: TGCGCCAGCCGTACTCAGGGGCACACAGATACGCAGTATTTT

d_call: NA
clone_size: NA
v_call: TRBV28
j_call: TRBJ1-1
cdr3_aa: CASRRTGGGGTEAFF
cdr3_nt: TGTGCCAGCAGACGAACTGGGGGCGGCGGCACTGAAGCTTTCTTT

d_call: NA
clone_size: NA
v_call: TRBV19
j_call: TRBJ1-5
cdr3_aa: CASSPDNRPHQPQHF
cdr3_nt: TGTGCCAGTAGCCCGGACAATCGGCCACATCAGCCCCAGCATTTT

d_call: TRBD1
clone_size: NA
v_call: TRBV5-4
j_call: TRBJ1-2
cdr3_aa: CASSGGQLRPPYGYTF
cdr3_nt: TGTGCCAGCAGCGGGGGACAGCTAAGGCCCCCGTATGGCTACACCTTC

d_call: TRBD2
clone_size: NA
v_call: TRBV9
j_call: TRBJ2-3
cdr3_aa: CASSPTPAGAPDTQYF
cdr3_nt: TGTGCCAGCAGCCCCACGCCAGCGGGGGCCCCAGATACGCAGTATTTT

d_call: TRBD2
clone_size: NA
v_call: TRBV9
j_call: TRBJ2-7
cdr3_aa: CASSSTAGGNEQYF
cdr3_nt: TGTGCCAGCAGCTCCACAGCGGGGGGTAACGAGCAGTACTTC

d_call: NA
clone_size: NA
v_call: TRBV7-9
j_call: TRBJ2-7
cdr3_aa: CASSWDGMTYEQYF
cdr3_nt: TGTGCCAGCAGCTGGGACGGGATGACCTACGAGCAGTACTTC